These 24 T cell receptor beta chains came from one sample sequenced in a study of shared clonotypes between healthy human individuals. TCRdb's copy holds only in-frame clones and misses some; the assay was immunoSEQ multiplex PCR. The repertoire holds some 2.3 million clones, approximately 93% seen once, with under 0.45% in the top ten. Sequences were obtained from naive CD4+ T cells from PBMCs. This sample's subset: CD45RA+ positively selected. These receptors were obtained from a man between 18 and 35 years old in good health. Some clones in this sample may be carry-over from other donors' samples.

The chain joins TRBV28 to TRBJ2-2; D is perhaps TRBD2 (6 bases). Trimming cost V 5 bases and J 5 bases, with 15 bases left between them. Germline loops: CDR1 MDHEN, CDR2 SYDVKM. This CDR3 is built from 15 residues. This CDR3 is CASSALGAGTGELFF. Written as DNA, the CDR3 is TGTGCCAGCAGTGCCCTCGGGGCGGGAACCGGGGAGCTGTTTTTT.

The V gene is TRBV11-2, the J gene TRBJ1-6, with 10 bases lining up with TRBD1. Germline V CDR1 and CDR2: SGHAT, FQNNGV. The CDR3 loop spans 15 amino acids. V shed 5 bases and J 10 bases; nucleotides not matched to a gene: 8. In nucleotides, the CDR3 is TGTGCCAGCAGCCCCGACGGGACAGGGGACTCACCCCTCCACTTT. Amino acid sequence: CASSPDGTGDSPLHF.

This clone was counted a single time. The DNA of the CDR3 is TGTGCCAGCAGTTATGGGCGTCTAGGGGATTATGGCTACACCTTC. Its translation: CASSYGRLGDYGYTF. This chain connects TRBV6-5 to TRBJ1-2, with a tentative D call TRBD1 (5 bases). The germline V and J ends were trimmed by 3 bases and 5 bases, with 16 bases remaining between them. Germline lookup yields CDR1 MNHEY and CDR2 SVGAGI. The CDR3 is 15 residues long.

The V gene is TRBV12-5, the J gene TRBJ2-5; 9 bases match TRBD2. After removal of 6 bases from V and 2 bases from J, the junction contained 7 bases not matched to a gene. Germline-derived CDR1 and CDR2 are LGHNT and FRNRAP. This CDR3 comprises 15 residues. The CDR3 sequence is CASGQGLASQETQYF. The CDR3 coding sequence is TGTGCTAGTGGCCAGGGACTAGCCTCGCAAGAGACCCAGTACTTC. The full variable domain, rest sourced from reference TRBV12-5 and TRBJ2-5, is DARVTQTPRHKVTEMGQEVTMRCQPILGHNTVFWYRQTMMQGLELLAYFRNRAPLDDSGMPKDRFSAEMPDATLATLKIQPSEPRDSAVYFCASGQGLASQETQYFGPGTRLLVL.

About this clone itself: Other DNA variants within this sample encode the same CDR3. This rearrangement joins TRBV9 to TRBJ2-1, with 7 bases identical to TRBD2. The CDR3 sequence is 15 residues long. The V segment lost 0 bases and the J segment 1 base; nucleotides outside the gene matches: 1. From germline, CDR1 is SGDLS and CDR2 YYNGEE. The CDR3: CASSVDGRSYNEQFF. CDR3 DNA: TGTGCCAGCAGCGTAGACGGGAGGTCCTACAATGAGCAGTTCTTC.

The rearrangement links TRBV5-4 to TRBJ2-3; TRBD1 matches at 8 bases. The V gene end was trimmed by 0 bases and the J gene end by 2 bases; junction bases not matched to a gene: 8. Germline loops: CDR1 SGHNT, CDR2 YYREEE (reference sequence). CDR3 size: 17 residues. DNA of the CDR3: TGTGCCAGCAGCTTGGCCGGAGGACAGGGATCCACAGATACGCAGTATTTT. It translates to CASSLAGGQGSTDTQYF. Using reference TRBV5-4 and TRBJ2-3 for the parts outside the CDR3, the full variable domain is ETGVTQSPTHLIKTRGQQVTLRCSSQSGHNTVSWYQQALGQGPQFIFQYYREEENGRGNFPPRFSGLQFPNYSSELNVNALELDDSALYLCASSLAGGQGSTDTQYFGPGTRLTVL.

The chain has TRBV5-4 and TRBJ2-1; D gene unclear. The CDR3 covers 14 residues. Germline CDR1 is SGHNT and CDR2 is YYREEE (reference sequence). Trimming cost V 4 bases and J 5 bases, with 13 bases left between them. This CDR3 is CASSRPVSDNEQFF. CDR3 coding DNA: TGTGCCAGCAGCCGTCCGGTCAGCGACAATGAGCAGTTCTTC.

V is TRBV9 and J is TRBJ1-2, with D perhaps TRBD1 (5 bases). Germline V gives CDR1 SGDLS, CDR2 YYNGEE. CDR3 length: 16 residues. V was cut by 4 bases and J by 3 bases, with 19 bases left in between. The CDR3 region is CASSTIGTPGDYGYTF. The CDR3 DNA sequence: TGTGCCAGCAGCACCATCGGGACGCCCGGGGACTATGGCTACACCTTC.

This chain links TRBV6-1 with TRBJ2-3; TRBD2 matches at 14 bases. The trim removed 5 bases at V and 4 bases at J, leaving 2 bases unmatched. In germline, CDR1 is MNHNS, CDR2 SASEGT. This CDR3 is built from 15 residues. DNA for the CDR3: TGTGCCAGCAGTTTGACTAGCGGGAGGGCAGATACGCAGTATTTT. Protein sequence: CASSLTSGRADTQYF.

The chain recombines TRBV15 with TRBJ2-5; D gene unclear. Germline V CDR1 and CDR2: LNHNV, YYDKDF (reference sequence). The V end lost 4 bases, the J end lost 4 bases, and 10 bases lay between the germline ends. CDR3 size: 13 residues. The CDR3 region is CATSNQGRETQYF. CDR3 in DNA: TGTGCCACCAGCAACCAAGGTCGAGAGACCCAGTACTTC.

The V call is TRBV11-2, the J call TRBJ2-7, with 10 bases matching TRBD2. The trim removed 5 bases at V and 4 bases at J, leaving 8 bases unmatched. Looked up from germline, CDR1 is SGHAT and CDR2 is FQNNGV. This CDR3 spans 15 amino acids. The CDR3 protein is CASSRGGLAAYEQYF. CDR3 sequence (DNA): TGTGCCAGCAGCCGCGGAGGACTAGCGGCTTACGAGCAGTACTTC.

This chain connects TRBV27 to TRBJ2-7; D unclear. V gave up 7 bases and J gave up 3 bases, with 16 bases separating them. Germline loops: CDR1 MNHEY, CDR2 SMNVEV (reference sequence). CDR3 length: 14 residues. The CDR3 region has the DNA TGTGCCAGCAAACGGGCCGCGTCGAGCTACGAGCAGTACTTC. Translating it yields CASKRAASSYEQYF.

This chain links TRBV5-4 with TRBJ2-1; weak D call: TRBD2 (5 bases). CDR1 and CDR2 (germline): SGHNT, YYREEE (reference sequence). CDR3 length: 16 residues. Trimming cost V 1 base and J 0 bases, with 11 bases left between them. The CDR3 loop is CASSLSLATSYNEQFF. The DNA of the CDR3 is TGTGCCAGCAGCTTGTCTCTAGCCACCTCCTACAATGAGCAGTTCTTC.

This chain connects TRBV27 to TRBJ1-4; 8 bases line up with TRBD1. Unmatched junction bases numbered 6, after V lost 4 bases and J lost 5 bases. The CDR3 runs to 15 residues. CDR1 is MNHEY, CDR2 SMNVEV, per germline (reference sequence). CDR3 sequence: CASSSPWTGNEKLFF. CDR3 nucleotides: TGTGCCAGCAGTTCCCCCTGGACAGGGAATGAAAAACTGTTTTTT.

This clone was counted a single time. At one of its ends the junction is not consistent with the germline gene, which may arise from a read error. The chain recombines TRBV19 with TRBJ2-3; D gene unclear. There are 13 residues in the CDR3. CDR1 and CDR2 from the germline V gene are LNHDA and SQIVND (reference sequence). The CDR3 region has the DNA TGTGCCAGTAGTGTAGACGTCCCATTCGGGCAGTATTTT. It translates to CASSVDVPFGQYF.

This rearrangement joins TRBV7-9 to TRBJ2-3, with D perhaps matching TRBD1 or TRBD2 (5 bases each). Germline-derived CDR1 and CDR2 are SEHNR and FQNEAQ (reference sequence). Trimming cost V 5 bases and J 3 bases, with 18 bases left between them. The CDR3 extends over 16 amino acids. CDR3 in DNA: TGTGCCAGCAGCGGTTATGGGGGTCGAACGACAGATACGCAGTATTTT. Encoded protein: CASSGYGGRTTDTQYF. Looking up the rest from reference TRBV7-9 and TRBJ2-3 gives the full variable domain: DTGVSQNPRHKITKRGQNVTFRCDPISEHNRLYWYRQTLGQGPEFLTYFQNEAQLEKSRLLSDRFSAERPKGSFSTLEIQRTEQGDSAMYLCASSGYGGRTTDTQYFGPGTRLTVL.

The V gene is TRBV27, the J gene TRBJ2-3, with a possible D match to TRBD2 (5 bases). Trimming took off 0 bases at V and 0 bases at J, with 13 bases between the two ends. Per the germline V gene, CDR1 is MNHEY and CDR2 is SMNVEV (reference sequence). There are 17 residues in the CDR3. The CDR3 DNA reads TGTGCCAGCAGTTTATCTTATACCGGGATCAGCACAGATACGCAGTATTTT. It yields the protein CASSLSYTGISTDTQYF.

V and J are TRBV5-4 and TRBJ1-5, with D unresolved. The CDR3 is made up of 17 amino acids. Per the germline V gene, CDR1 is SGHNT and CDR2 is YYREEE (reference sequence). Trimming took 0 bases from V and 2 from J, leaving 15 bases between them. CDR3 protein: CASSLGLGGPGNQPQHF. CDR3 nucleotides: TGTGCCAGCAGCTTGGGATTGGGAGGTCCGGGCAATCAGCCCCAGCATTTT.

To note about this clone: This specimen includes other DNA sequences encoding the same CDR3. The V gene is TRBV6-5, the J gene TRBJ2-2; unclear D gene. The germline CDR1 and CDR2 sequences are MNHEY and SVGAGI. Trimming removed 0 bases at V and 2 bases at J, with 4 bases between. The CDR3 has 14 residues. The CDR3 here is CASSYSRNTGELFF. The DNA of the CDR3 is TGTGCCAGCAGTTACTCTCGCAACACCGGGGAGCTGTTTTTT.

The chain combines TRBV27 with TRBJ1-2, with D possibly matching TRBD1 (6 bases). The length of the CDR3 is 17 residues. Germline V gene data show CDR1 as MNHEY and CDR2 as SMNVEV (reference sequence). Trimming removed 0 bases at V and 1 base at J, with 15 bases between. CDR3 protein: CASSLSIDTGINYGYTF. As DNA, the CDR3 is TGTGCCAGCAGTTTATCGATCGACACAGGGATTAACTATGGCTACACCTTC.

The chain couples TRBV6-5 to TRBJ1-6; D remains unclear. V was shortened by 5 bases and J by 0 bases, with 8 bases between the two germline ends. Germline V gene sequence: CDR1 MNHEY, CDR2 SVGAGI. The CDR3 spans 15 residues. The CDR3 sequence: CASSPADSYNSPLHF. The CDR3 DNA reads as TGTGCCAGCAGTCCAGCCGACTCCTATAATTCACCCCTCCACTTT.

The gene calls are TRBV6-1 and TRBJ1-2, with TRBD1 as a possible D gene (5 bases). V was clipped by 0 bases and J by 14 bases, with 19 bases between them. This CDR3 region has 14 residues. The germline V gene encodes CDR1 MNHNS and CDR2 SASEGT. Here the CDR3 DNA reads TGTGCCAGCAGTGAAGCGGGATCGACAGCTATTTATACCTTC. It yields the protein CASSEAGSTAIYTF.

The chain combines TRBV12-5 with TRBJ1-2; 7 nucleotides align to TRBD1. CDR1 and CDR2 (germline): LGHNT, FRNRAP. After removal of 1 base from V and 8 bases from J, the junction contained 1 base not matched to a gene. The CDR3 runs 12 residues. The CDR3 here is CASGLDRGGYTF. The CDR3, as DNA: TGTGCTAGTGGTTTGGACAGGGGCGGCTACACCTTC.

As regards this clone: The sample carries other DNA sequences with the same CDR3. V gene TRBV30 combines with J gene TRBJ2-5, with D unclear. V was shortened by 1 base and J by 5 bases, with 5 bases between the two germline ends. The germline CDR1 and CDR2 sequences are GTSNPN and SVGIG (reference sequence). The CDR3 extends over 11 amino acids. In nucleotides, the CDR3 is TGTGCCTGGAGTGCGGGTGAGACCCAGTACTTC. Its protein product is CAWSAGETQYF.